Listed here is a single T cell receptor (beta chain). Profiling relied on immunoSEQ multiplex PCR, and the TCRdb table lists in-frame clones only, not all of them. The repertoire has about a million clones, roughly 72% of them found once; the top ten carry about 1.5%. This sample was included in a study of shared clonotypes between healthy human individuals. J gave up 0 bases and V 4 bases, and 13 bases lay outside the gene matches. Germline lookup yields CDR1 MNHNS and CDR2 SASEGT. The CDR3 extends over 18 amino acids. Sequencing input: memory CD4+ T cells sorted from blood. Subset reported: CD45RA-negative fraction. The receptor's source is a man younger than 35 in good health. The chain has TRBV6-1 and TRBJ2-7; 9 bases agree with TRBD1. The CDR3 bases are TGTGCCAGCAGTGCGCGGGAAGACAGGGGGGTGAGCTCCTACGAGCAGTACTTC. Translation: CASSAREDRGVSSYEQYF.